This T cell receptor (beta chain) comes out of a study of shared clonotypes between healthy human individuals. General study results and limits: Several donors shared 5% to 5.5% of their naive CD4 clonotypes.

Deep-level assay runs were performed. Authors' analysis steps: Owing to the provision of junction-only sequences devoid of quality scores by immunoSEQ, filtering differed. Sequencing used immunoSEQ multiplex PCR; TCRdb keeps in-frame clones, though not all of them. From that table come the V and J calls and clone size; the DNA was used to work out D and trimming. The repertoire has 2 million to 2.5 million clones, 90% to 96% of them found once; the top ten carry around 0.13%. CD45RA+ naive and CD45RA-negative memory subsets were separated from CD4+ cells. This CDR3 is 13 amino acids long. Germline assignment: CDR1 KGHSH and CDR2 LQKENI. This clone was counted a single time. No antigen is known for it. One end of the junction is discordant with germline, which a read error may explain. The sample holds other DNA sequences that translate to the same CDR3.

The chain employs TRBV18 and TRBJ1-2; 7 nucleotides agree with TRBD1. Sequencing was carried out using naive CD4+ T cells sorted from blood. Subset in this sample: CD45RA+ positively selected. The receptor was isolated from a man aged 18-30 years in good health. As DNA, the CDR3 is TGTGCCAGCTCTCCCGGACAGGACTATGGTTACACCTTC. As protein: CASSPGQDYGYTF.